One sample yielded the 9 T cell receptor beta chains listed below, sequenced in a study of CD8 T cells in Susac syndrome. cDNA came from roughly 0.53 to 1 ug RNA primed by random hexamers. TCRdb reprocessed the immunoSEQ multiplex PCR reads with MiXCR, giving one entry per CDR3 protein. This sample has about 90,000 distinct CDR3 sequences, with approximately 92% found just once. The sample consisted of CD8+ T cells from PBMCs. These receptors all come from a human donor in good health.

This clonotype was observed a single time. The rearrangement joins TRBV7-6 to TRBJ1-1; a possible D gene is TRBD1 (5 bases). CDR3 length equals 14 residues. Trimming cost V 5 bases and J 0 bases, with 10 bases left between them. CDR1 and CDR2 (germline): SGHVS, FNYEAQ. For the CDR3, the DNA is TGTGCCAGCAGCCCGGGGGGTATGAACACTGAAGCTTTCTTT. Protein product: CASSPGGMNTEAFF. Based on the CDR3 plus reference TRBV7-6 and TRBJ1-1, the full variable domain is GAGVSQSPRYKVTKRGQDVALRCDPISGHVSLYWYRQALGQGPEFLTYFNYEAQQDKSGLPNDRFSAERPEGSISTLTIQRTEQRDSAMYRCASSPGGMNTEAFFGQGTRLTVV.

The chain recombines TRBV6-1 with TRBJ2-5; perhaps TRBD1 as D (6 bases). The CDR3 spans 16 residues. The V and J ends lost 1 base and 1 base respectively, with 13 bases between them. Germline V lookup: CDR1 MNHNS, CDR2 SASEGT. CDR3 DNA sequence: TGTGCCAGCAGTGAAGGACAGGCGACTATCCAAGAGACCCAGTACTTC. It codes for CASSEGQATIQETQYF.

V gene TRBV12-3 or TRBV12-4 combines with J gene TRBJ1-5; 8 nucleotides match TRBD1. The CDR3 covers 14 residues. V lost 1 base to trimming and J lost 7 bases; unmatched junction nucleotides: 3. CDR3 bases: TGTGCCAGCAGTTTAGGGACAGGGTTGCAGCCCCAGCATTTT. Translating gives CASSLGTGLQPQHF.

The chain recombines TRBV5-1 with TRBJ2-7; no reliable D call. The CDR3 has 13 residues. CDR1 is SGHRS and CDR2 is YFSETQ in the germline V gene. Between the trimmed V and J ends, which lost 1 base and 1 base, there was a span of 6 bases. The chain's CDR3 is CASSLMASYEQYF. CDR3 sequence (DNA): TGCGCCAGCAGCTTGATGGCGTCCTACGAGCAGTACTTC.

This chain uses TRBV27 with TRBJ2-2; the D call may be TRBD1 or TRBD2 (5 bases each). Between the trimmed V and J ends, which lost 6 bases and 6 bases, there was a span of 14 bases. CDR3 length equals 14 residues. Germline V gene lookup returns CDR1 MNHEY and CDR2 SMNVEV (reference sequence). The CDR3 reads CASSRDVVSGELFF. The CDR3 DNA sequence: TGTGCCAGCAGCCGGGACGTAGTTTCCGGGGAGCTGTTTTTT.

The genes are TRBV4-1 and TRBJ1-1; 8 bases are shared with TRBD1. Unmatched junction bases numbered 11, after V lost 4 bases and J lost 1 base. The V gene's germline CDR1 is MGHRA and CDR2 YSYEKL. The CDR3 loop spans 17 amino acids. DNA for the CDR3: TGCGCCAGCAGCCTCTTGACAGGGGAAGGTTGGAACACTGAAGCTTTCTTT. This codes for CASSLLTGEGWNTEAFF.

As DNA, the CDR3 is TGTGCCAGCAGCTTCCAAGGCGGGACATTCTACGAGCAGTACTTC. It specifies CASSFQGGTFYEQYF. The rearrangement joins TRBV7-8 to TRBJ2-7, with D perhaps assigned TRBD1 or TRBD2 (6 bases each). Trimming removed 3 bases from V and 3 bases from J, with 15 bases in between. Germline CDR1 is SGHVS and CDR2 is FQNEAQ. The CDR3 contains 15 residues.

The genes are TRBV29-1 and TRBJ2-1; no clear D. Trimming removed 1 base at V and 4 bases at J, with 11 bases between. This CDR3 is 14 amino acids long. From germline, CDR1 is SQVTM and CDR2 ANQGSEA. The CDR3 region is CSVEGLTVYNEQFF. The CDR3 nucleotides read TGCAGCGTTGAAGGCCTTACAGTTTACAATGAGCAGTTCTTC.

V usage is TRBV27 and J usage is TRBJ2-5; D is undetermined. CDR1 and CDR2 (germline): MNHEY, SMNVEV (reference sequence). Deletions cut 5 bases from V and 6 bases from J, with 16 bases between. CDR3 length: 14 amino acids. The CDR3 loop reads CASSGTPDGKTQYF. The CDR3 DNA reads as TGTGCCAGCAGTGGTACACCGGACGGAAAGACCCAGTACTTC.